A single sample gave rise to the 8 T cell receptor beta chains below, sequenced in a study of blood T cell repertoires in COVID-19. Sequencing was performed with immunoSEQ multiplex PCR; in TCRdb, only in-frame clones are kept and a portion is missing. This table holds 150,000 to 200,000 clones, 84% found once. Input material: peripheral blood. All receptors come from a woman between 70 and 85 years old with COVID-19, enrolled during active disease.

With regard to this clone: A junction boundary mismatches the germline segment, possibly from a read error. The J gene is TRBJ2-3, the V gene TRBV29-1; D ambiguous. The CDR3 runs 11 residues. From germline, CDR1 is SQVTM and CDR2 ANQGSEA. CDR3 in DNA: TGCAGCGTTGAAGACGCCTCGGGTACCTCTTTT. Its translation is CSVEDASGTSF.

CDR3 nucleotide sequence: TGTGCCAGCAGCCTAGGGGACACAGGGTATGTAGATGAGCAGTTCTTC. Its protein is CASSLGDTGYVDEQFF. The chain joins TRBV7-2 to TRBJ2-1, with a tentative D call TRBD1 (6 bases). V lost 5 bases and J lost 8, with 22 bases in between. CDR3 size: 16 residues. Looked up from germline, CDR1 is SGHTA and CDR2 is FQGNSA.

V usage is TRBV10-3 and J usage is TRBJ2-5; TRBD1 is a possible D gene (6 bases). Germline V gives CDR1 ENHRY, CDR2 SYGVKD. The CDR3 extends over 12 amino acids. V was cut by 10 bases and J by 5 bases, with 14 bases left in between. DNA for the CDR3: TGTGCCACACAGGGCGATGAGGAGACCCAGTACTTC. Amino acids: CATQGDEETQYF.

The chain uses TRBV18 and TRBJ1-1; a possible D gene is TRBD1 (6 bases). Germline V gene lookup returns CDR1 KGHSH and CDR2 LQKENI. CDR3 size: 13 residues. The germline V and J ends were trimmed by 6 bases and 7 bases, with 15 bases remaining between them. CDR3 coding DNA: TGTGCCAGCTCGCCTCAACAGGGTAATGAAGCTTTCTTT. Amino acid sequence: CASSPQQGNEAFF.

This rearrangement joins TRBV11-1 to TRBJ2-1; the match to TRBD2 covers 8 bases. Trimming at V came to 5 bases and at J to 0 bases, leaving 6 bases not matched to a gene. The CDR3 runs to 16 residues. CDR1 SGHAT and CDR2 FQDESV come from the germline V gene (reference sequence). CDR3 sequence: CASSRRGALSYNEQFF. The CDR3 coding sequence is TGTGCCAGCAGCCGGCGGGGGGCGCTCTCCTACAATGAGCAGTTCTTC.

The chain combines TRBV19 with TRBJ2-2; 9 nucleotides align to TRBD2. CDR3 length equals 17 residues. The junction had 5 bases not matched to a gene; V was cut back by 3 bases and J by 0 bases. CDR1 and CDR2 (germline): LNHDA, SQIVND (reference sequence). The CDR3: CASSMGSGGPNTGELFF. The CDR3 region has the DNA TGTGCCAGTAGTATGGGTAGCGGGGGCCCGAACACCGGGGAGCTGTTTTTT.

The J gene is TRBJ1-5, the V gene TRBV5-5, with D possibly TRBD1 on 6 matching bases. The V gene lost 4 bases and the J gene lost 1 base, with 9 bases spanning the gap. Germline-derived CDR1 and CDR2 are SGHKS and YYEKEE (reference sequence). The CDR3 length is 14 residues. CDR3 loop: CASSTGTSNQPQHF. The CDR3 DNA is TGTGCCAGCAGCACTGGGACAAGCAATCAGCCCCAGCATTTT.

This clone was seen only a few times. The chain joins TRBV29-1 to TRBJ2-7; the D gene is possibly TRBD1 (6 bases). The CDR3 is 14 residues long. The germline CDR1 and CDR2 sequences are SQVTM and ANQGSEA. Trimming removed 7 bases at V and 5 bases at J, with 21 bases between. CDR3 coding DNA: TGCAGCGCCAGGGGACGCTCCCTGAGCAACGAGCAGTACTTC. This translates into CSARGRSLSNEQYF.